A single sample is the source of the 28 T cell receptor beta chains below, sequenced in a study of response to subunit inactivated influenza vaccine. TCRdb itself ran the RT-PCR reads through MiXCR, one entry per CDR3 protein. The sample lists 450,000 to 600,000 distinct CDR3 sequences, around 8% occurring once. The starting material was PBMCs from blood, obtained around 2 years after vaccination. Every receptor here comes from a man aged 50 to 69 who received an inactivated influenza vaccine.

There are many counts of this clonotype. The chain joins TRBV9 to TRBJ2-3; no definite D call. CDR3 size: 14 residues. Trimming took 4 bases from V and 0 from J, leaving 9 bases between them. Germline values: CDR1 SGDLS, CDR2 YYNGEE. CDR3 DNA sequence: TGTGCCAGCAGCCCCCCGTTTAGCACAGATACGCAGTATTTT. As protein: CASSPPFSTDTQYF.

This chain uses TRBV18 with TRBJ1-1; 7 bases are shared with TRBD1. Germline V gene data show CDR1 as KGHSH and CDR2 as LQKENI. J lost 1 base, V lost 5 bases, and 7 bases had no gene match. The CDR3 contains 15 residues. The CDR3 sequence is CASSDSTGKNTEAFF. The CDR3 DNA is TGTGCCAGCTCAGATTCGACAGGGAAGAACACTGAAGCTTTCTTT.

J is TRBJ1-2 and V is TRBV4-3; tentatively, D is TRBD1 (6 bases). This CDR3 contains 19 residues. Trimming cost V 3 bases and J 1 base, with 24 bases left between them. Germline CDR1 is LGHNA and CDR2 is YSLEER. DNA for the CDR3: TGCGCCAGCAGCCAGTCCTTGGGGGGCAGCGCCTCTTATAACTATGGCTACACCTTC. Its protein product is CASSQSLGGSASYNYGYTF.

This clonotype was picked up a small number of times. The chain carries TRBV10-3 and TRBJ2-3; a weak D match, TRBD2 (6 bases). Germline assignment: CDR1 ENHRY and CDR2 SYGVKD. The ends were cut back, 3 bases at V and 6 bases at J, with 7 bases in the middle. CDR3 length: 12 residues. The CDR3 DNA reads TGTGCCATCAGTGACCGGGGGGATACGCAGTATTTT. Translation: CAISDRGDTQYF.

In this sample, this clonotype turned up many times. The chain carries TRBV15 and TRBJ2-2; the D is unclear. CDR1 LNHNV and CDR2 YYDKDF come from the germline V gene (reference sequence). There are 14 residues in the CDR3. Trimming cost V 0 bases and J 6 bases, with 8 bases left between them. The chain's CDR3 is CATSRDMKAGELFF. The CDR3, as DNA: TGTGCCACCAGCAGAGATATGAAAGCCGGGGAGCTGTTTTTT.

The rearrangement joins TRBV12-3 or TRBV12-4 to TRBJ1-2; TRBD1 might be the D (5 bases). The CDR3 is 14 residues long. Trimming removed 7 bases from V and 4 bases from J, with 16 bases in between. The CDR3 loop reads CASKAGPGGYGYTF. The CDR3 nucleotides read TGTGCCAGCAAGGCAGGCCCCGGGGGCTATGGCTACACCTTC.

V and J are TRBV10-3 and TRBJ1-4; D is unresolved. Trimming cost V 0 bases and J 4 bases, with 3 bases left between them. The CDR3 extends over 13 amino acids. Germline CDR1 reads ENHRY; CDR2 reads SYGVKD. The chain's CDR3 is CAISESHNEKLFF. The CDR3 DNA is TGTGCCATCAGTGAGTCCCATAATGAAAAACTGTTTTTT.

CDR3 sequence (DNA): TGTGCCAGCAGTGCTGGGACTGGCGCAGGGACCCAGTACTTC. Translation gives CASSAGTGAGTQYF. The V and J genes are TRBV6-2 or TRBV6-3 and TRBJ2-5; D perhaps matches TRBD2 (6 bases). CDR1 and CDR2 (germline): MNHEY, SVGEGT. Trimming removed 5 bases at V and 7 bases at J, with 17 bases between. The CDR3 has 14 amino acids.

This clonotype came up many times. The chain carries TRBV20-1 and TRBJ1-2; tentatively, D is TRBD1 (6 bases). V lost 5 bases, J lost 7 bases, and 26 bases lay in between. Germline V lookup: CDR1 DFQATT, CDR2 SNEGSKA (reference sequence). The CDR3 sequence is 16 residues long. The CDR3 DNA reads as TGCAGTGCTCCCCGGGATCGTGGGGGCGCCGGTCGTGGCTACACCTTC. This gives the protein CSAPRDRGGAGRGYTF.

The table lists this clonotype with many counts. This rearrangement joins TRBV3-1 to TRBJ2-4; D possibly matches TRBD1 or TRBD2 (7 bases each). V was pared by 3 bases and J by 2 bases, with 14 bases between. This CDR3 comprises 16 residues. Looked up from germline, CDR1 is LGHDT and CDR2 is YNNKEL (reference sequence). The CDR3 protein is CASSHPGGVTKNIQYF. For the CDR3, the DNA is TGTGCCAGCAGCCACCCAGGGGGGGTCACCAAAAACATTCAGTACTTC.

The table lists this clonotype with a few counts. CDR3 sequence (DNA): TGTGCCAGCAGCCATCTCCCTCGGGGGACAGTACCTGGAAACACCATATATTTT. Residues: CASSHLPRGTVPGNTIYF. The chain carries TRBV14 and TRBJ1-3, with 7 bases aligning to TRBD1. J was trimmed by 2 bases and V by 3 bases; bases with no gene match: 13. CDR1 is SGHDN and CDR2 is FVKESK in the germline V gene. The CDR3 has 18 residues.

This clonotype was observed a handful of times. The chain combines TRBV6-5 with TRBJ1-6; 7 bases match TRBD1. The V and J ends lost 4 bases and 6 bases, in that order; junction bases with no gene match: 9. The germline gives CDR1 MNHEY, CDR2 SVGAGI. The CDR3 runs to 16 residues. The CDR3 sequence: CASSFLGQTINSPLHF. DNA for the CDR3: TGTGCCAGCAGTTTCCTGGGACAGACAATTAATTCACCCCTCCACTTT.

The CDR3 DNA follows: TGTGCCAGTAGTCCAGATTACGGGGGTCAGCCCCAGCATTTT. It yields the protein CASSPDYGGQPQHF. The chain recombines TRBV19 with TRBJ1-5; perhaps TRBD1 as D (5 bases). The V and J ends lost 5 bases and 6 bases respectively, with 14 bases between them. CDR3 length: 14 amino acids. Germline loops: CDR1 LNHDA, CDR2 SQIVND (reference sequence).

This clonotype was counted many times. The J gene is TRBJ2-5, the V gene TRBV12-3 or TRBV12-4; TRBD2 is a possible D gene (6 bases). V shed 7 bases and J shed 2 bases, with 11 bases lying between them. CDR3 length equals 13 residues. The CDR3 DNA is TGTGCCAGCACCCGGGGGATACAAGAGACCCAGTACTTC. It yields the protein CASTRGIQETQYF.

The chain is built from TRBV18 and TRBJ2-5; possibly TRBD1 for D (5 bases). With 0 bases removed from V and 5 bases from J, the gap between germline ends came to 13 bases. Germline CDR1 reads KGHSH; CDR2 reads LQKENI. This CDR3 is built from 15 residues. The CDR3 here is CASSPPNSQGETQYF. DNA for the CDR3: TGTGCCAGCTCACCACCGAACTCCCAGGGTGAGACCCAGTACTTC.

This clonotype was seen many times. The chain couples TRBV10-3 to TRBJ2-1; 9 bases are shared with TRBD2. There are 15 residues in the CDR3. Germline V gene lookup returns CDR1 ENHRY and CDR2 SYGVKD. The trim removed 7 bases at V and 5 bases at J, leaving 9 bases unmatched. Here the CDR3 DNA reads TGTGCCATCACTATGAGCGGGGGGCCGAACAATGAGCAGTTCTTC. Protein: CAITMSGGPNNEQFF.

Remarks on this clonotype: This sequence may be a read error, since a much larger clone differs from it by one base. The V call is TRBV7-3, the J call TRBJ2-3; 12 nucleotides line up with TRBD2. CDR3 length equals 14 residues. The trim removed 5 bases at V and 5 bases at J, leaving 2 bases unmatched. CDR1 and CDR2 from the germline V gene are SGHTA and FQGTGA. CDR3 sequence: CASSAGLAGDTQYF. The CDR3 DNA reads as TGTGCCAGCAGCGCGGGACTAGCGGGAGATACGCAGTATTTT.

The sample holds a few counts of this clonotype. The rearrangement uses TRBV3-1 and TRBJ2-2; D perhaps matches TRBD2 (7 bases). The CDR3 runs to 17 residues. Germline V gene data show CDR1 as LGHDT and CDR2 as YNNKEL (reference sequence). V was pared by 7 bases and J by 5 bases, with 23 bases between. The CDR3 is CASTSRRGGGETGELFF. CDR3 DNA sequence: TGTGCCAGCACCTCAAGAAGGGGGGGAGGGGAAACCGGGGAGCTGTTTTTT.

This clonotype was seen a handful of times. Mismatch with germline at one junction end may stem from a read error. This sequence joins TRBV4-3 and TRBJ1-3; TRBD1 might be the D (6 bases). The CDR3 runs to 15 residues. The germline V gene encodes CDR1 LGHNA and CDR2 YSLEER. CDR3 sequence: CASSQDPTGPRSLNF. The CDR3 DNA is TGCGCCAGCAGCCAAGATCCGACAGGTCCTCGATCACTCAATTTT.

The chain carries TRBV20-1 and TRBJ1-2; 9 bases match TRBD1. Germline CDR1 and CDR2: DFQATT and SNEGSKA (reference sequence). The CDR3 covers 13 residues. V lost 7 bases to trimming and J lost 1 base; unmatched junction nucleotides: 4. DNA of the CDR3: TGCAGTGTCCGGACAGGGGTTAACTATGGCTACACCTTC. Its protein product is CSVRTGVNYGYTF.

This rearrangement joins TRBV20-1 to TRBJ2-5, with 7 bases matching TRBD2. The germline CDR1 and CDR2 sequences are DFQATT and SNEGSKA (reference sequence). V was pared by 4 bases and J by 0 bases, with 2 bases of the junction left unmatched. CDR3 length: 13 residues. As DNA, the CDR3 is TGCAGTGCTACGGGACTAAACCAAGAGACCCAGTACTTC. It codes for CSATGLNQETQYF.

This chain's CDR3 is CASSALAGGRHEQFF. DNA of the CDR3: TGTGCCAGTAGTGCGCTAGCGGGAGGTCGGCATGAGCAGTTCTTC. The chain links TRBV19 to TRBJ2-1; TRBD2 matches 11 bases. The V gene end was trimmed by 5 bases and the J gene end by 8 bases; junction bases not matched to a gene: 8. Germline V CDR1 and CDR2: LNHDA, SQIVND (reference sequence). CDR3 length equals 15 residues.

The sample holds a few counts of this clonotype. This chain's CDR3 is CATSWGLGETQYF. CDR3 bases: TGTGCCACCTCCTGGGGACTAGGAGAGACCCAGTACTTC. J is TRBJ2-5 and V is TRBV6-2 or TRBV6-3, with 8 bases matching TRBD2. Germline V gene lookup returns CDR1 MNHEY and CDR2 SVGEGT. Trimming took 10 bases from V and 4 from J; bases not matched to a gene: 8. CDR3 length: 13 amino acids.

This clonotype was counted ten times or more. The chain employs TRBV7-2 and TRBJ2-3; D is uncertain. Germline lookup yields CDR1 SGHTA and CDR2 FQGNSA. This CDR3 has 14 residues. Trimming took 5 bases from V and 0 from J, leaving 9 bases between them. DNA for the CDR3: TGTGCCAGCAGCGCGGACGTGAGCACAGATACGCAGTATTTT. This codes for CASSADVSTDTQYF.

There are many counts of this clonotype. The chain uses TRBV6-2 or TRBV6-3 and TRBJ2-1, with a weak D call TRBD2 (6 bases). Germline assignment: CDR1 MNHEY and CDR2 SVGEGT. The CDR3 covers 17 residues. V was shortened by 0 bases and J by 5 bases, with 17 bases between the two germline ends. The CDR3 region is CASSYSLGDWDDNEQFF. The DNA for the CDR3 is TGTGCCAGCAGTTACTCTCTCGGGGACTGGGACGACAATGAGCAGTTCTTC.

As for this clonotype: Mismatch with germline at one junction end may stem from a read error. The CDR3, as DNA: TGCAGCGTTGACTCGGGGAACACTGAAGCTTTCTTC. This encodes CSVDSGNTEAFF. V is TRBV29-1 and J is TRBJ1-1, with unresolved D. The CDR3 runs to 12 residues. Germline V CDR1 and CDR2: SQVTM, ANQGSEA.

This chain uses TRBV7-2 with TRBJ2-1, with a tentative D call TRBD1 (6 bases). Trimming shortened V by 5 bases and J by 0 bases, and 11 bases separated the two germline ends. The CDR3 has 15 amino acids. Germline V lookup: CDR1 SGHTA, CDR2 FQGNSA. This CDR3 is CASSTLQGSYNEQFF. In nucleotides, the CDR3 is TGTGCCAGCAGCACGTTACAGGGCTCCTACAATGAGCAGTTCTTC.

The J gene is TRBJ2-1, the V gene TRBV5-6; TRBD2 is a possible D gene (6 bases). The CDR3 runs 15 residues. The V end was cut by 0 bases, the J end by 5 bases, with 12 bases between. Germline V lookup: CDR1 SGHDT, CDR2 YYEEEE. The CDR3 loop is CASSLVSGLNNEQFF. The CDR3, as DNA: TGTGCCAGCAGCTTGGTTAGCGGCCTAAACAATGAGCAGTTCTTC.